Below are 4 T cell receptor beta chains sequenced from a single sample in a study of beta chain features in type 1 diabetes. The study's findings and limits: Patients with Type 1 diabetes showed moderately but significantly shorter TCRB CDR3s in all four CD4+ subsets.

No antigens are known for them. The whole isolated RNA underwent reverse transcription, so sequencing captured expressed TCRB transcripts. The method was immunoSEQ multiplex PCR; TCRdb's version includes in-frame clones alone and lacks a portion of them. Among a few hundred thousand clones listed, 16% were seen once. The sample comprised naive CD4+ T cells from blood. These receptors were obtained from a man aged 25-40 years with type 1 diabetes.

Regarding this clone: This CDR3 is also generated by other DNA sequences in the sample. The gene calls are TRBV29-1 and TRBJ2-3; 11 bases are shared with TRBD2. From germline, CDR1 is SQVTM and CDR2 ANQGSEA. This CDR3 has 18 residues. After removal of 6 bases from V and 0 bases from J, the junction contained 14 bases not matched to a gene. This CDR3 is CSVRGGLAGGKSTDTQYF. CDR3 in DNA: TGCAGCGTGCGCGGCGGTTTAGCGGGAGGGAAGAGCACAGATACGCAGTATTTT.

V is TRBV25-1 and J is TRBJ2-7; D is unresolved. Trimming removed 3 bases at V and 4 bases at J, with 4 bases between. Germline CDR1 MGHDK, CDR2 SYGVNS. The CDR3 has 11 amino acids. The CDR3 DNA sequence: TGTGCCAGCAGTGACCGGTACGAGCAGTACTTC. It encodes CASSDRYEQYF.

The table lists this clone with a few counts. This chain uses TRBV30 with TRBJ2-5, with TRBD1 as a possible D gene (8 bases). The CDR3 runs to 15 residues. Per the germline V gene, CDR1 is GTSNPN and CDR2 is SVGIG (reference sequence). V dropped 3 bases and J dropped 5 bases, with 19 bases sitting between them. CDR3 in amino acids: CAWSFNRGGQETQYF. CDR3 nucleotide sequence: TGTGCCTGGAGCTTCAACAGGGGGGGCCAGGAGACCCAGTACTTC. The complete variable domain, with remaining parts taken from reference TRBV30 and TRBJ2-5, reads SQTIHQWPATLVQPVGSPLSLECTVEGTSNPNLYWYRQAAGRGLQLLFYSVGIGQISSEVPQNLSASRPQDRQFILSSKKLLLSDSGFYLCAWSFNRGGQETQYFGPGTRLLVL.

The sample holds a few counts of this clone. The chain employs TRBV16 and TRBJ2-7; 9 nucleotides agree with TRBD1. This CDR3 region has 15 residues. Germline V CDR1 and CDR2: KGHSY, FQNENV. J lost 0 bases, V lost 4 bases, and 4 bases had no gene match. The CDR3 region has the DNA TGTGCCAGCAGCCTCGGGGGACAGGGCTCCTACGAGCAGTACTTC. Its translation: CASSLGGQGSYEQYF.